One T cell receptor (beta chain) is described in this entry. The data belong to a study of metastatic and nonmetastatic thyroid tumors. MiXCR was used by TCRdb to re-call the PCR reads. The sample shows around 20,000 clones, roughly 23% of them seen only once. Nobody among the patients had been given any treatment before thyroid surgery. Material for sequencing was blood. This sequence was found in a male donor with papillary thyroid cancer or a benign thyroid nodule (not recorded which). Some clones in this sample may be carry-over from other donors' samples.

The CDR3 reads CASSLGGGNTIYF. The CDR3 DNA is TGTGCCAGCAGCTTAGGGGGGGGAAACACCATATATTTT. V gene TRBV7-9 combines with J gene TRBJ1-3; perhaps TRBD1 as D (5 bases). CDR3 length equals 13 residues. Germline assignment: CDR1 SEHNR and CDR2 FQNEAQ (reference sequence). Trimming shortened V by 1 base and J by 4 bases, and 5 bases separated the two germline ends.